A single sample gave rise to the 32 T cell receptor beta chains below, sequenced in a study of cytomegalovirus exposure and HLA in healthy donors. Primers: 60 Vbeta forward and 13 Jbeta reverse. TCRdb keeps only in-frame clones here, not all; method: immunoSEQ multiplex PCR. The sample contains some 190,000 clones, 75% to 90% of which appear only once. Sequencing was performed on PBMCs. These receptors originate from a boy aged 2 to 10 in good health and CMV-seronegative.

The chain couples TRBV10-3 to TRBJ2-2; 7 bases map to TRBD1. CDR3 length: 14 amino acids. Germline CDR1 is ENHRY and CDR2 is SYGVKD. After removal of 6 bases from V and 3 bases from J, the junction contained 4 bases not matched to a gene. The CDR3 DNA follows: TGTGCCATCAGGGGTGACAGGGACACCGGGGAGCTGTTTTTT. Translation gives CAIRGDRDTGELFF.

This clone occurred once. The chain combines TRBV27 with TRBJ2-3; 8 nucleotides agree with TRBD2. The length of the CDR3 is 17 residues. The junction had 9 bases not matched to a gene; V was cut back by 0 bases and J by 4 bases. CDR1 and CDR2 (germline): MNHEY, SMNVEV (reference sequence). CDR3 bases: TGTGCCAGCAGTTTATCTGGGAGCGGGAGCTTAGCAGATACGCAGTATTTT. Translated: CASSLSGSGSLADTQYF.

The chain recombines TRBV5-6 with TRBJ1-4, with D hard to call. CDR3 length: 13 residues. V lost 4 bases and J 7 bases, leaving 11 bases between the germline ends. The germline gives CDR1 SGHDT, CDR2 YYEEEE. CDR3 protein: CASSLGESEKLFF. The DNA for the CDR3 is TGTGCCAGCAGCCTCGGGGAAAGTGAAAAACTGTTTTTT.

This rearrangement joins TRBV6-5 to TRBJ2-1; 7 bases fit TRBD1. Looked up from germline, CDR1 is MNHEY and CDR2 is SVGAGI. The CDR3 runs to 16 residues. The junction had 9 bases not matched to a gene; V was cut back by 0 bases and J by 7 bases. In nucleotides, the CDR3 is TGTGCCAGCAGTTACTCGTGGGACAGCACCCGGAATGAGCAGTTCTTC. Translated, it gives CASSYSWDSTRNEQFF.

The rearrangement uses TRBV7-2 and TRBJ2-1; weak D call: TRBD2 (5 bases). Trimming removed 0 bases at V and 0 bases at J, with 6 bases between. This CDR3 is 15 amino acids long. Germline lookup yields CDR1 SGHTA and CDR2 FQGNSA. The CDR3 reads CASSLAGSSYNEQFF. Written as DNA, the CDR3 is TGTGCCAGCAGCTTAGCGGGGAGCTCCTACAATGAGCAGTTCTTC.

The CDR3, as DNA: TGTGCCAGCAGTCTCCCCCTGTACACTGAAGCTTTCTTT. Residues: CASSLPLYTEAFF. The chain employs TRBV28 and TRBJ1-1; D ambiguous. The CDR3 has 13 amino acids. V lost 5 bases and J lost 3, with 10 bases in between. CDR1 is MDHEN, CDR2 SYDVKM, per germline.

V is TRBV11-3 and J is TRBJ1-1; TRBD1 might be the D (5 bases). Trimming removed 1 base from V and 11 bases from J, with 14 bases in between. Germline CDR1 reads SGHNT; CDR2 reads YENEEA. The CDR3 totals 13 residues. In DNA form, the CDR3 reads TGTGCCAGCAGCTTAGTCTCAGGGTCTACTGCTTTCTTT. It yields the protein CASSLVSGSTAFF.

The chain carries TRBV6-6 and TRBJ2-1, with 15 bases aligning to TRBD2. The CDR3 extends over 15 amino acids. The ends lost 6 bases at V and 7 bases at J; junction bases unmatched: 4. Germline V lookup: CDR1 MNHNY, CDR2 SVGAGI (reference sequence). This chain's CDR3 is CASSGTSGRWNEQFF. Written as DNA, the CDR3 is TGTGCCAGCAGCGGGACTAGCGGGAGGTGGAATGAGCAGTTCTTC.

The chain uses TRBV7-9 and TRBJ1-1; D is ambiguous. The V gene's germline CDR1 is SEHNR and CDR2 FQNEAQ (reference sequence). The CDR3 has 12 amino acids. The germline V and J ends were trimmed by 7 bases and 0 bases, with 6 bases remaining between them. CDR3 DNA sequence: TGTGCCAGCAACAGCATGAACACTGAAGCTTTCTTT. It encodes CASNSMNTEAFF. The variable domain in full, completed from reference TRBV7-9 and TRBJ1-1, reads DTGVSQNPRHKITKRGQNVTFRCDPISEHNRLYWYRQTLGQGPEFLTYFQNEAQLEKSRLLSDRFSAERPKGSFSTLEIQRTEQGDSAMYLCASNSMNTEAFFGQGTRLTVV.

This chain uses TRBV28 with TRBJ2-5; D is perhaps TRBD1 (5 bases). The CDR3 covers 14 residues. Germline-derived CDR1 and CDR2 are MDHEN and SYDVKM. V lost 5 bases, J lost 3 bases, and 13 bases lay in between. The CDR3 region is CASSPRQIKETQYF. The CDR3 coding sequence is TGTGCCAGCAGTCCTAGACAGATTAAAGAGACCCAGTACTTC. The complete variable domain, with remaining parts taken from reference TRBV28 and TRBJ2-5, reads DVKVTQSSRYLVKRTGEKVFLECVQDMDHENMFWYRQDPGLGLRLIYFSYDVKMKEKGDIPEGYSVSREKKERFSLILESASTNQTSMYLCASSPRQIKETQYFGPGTRLLVL.

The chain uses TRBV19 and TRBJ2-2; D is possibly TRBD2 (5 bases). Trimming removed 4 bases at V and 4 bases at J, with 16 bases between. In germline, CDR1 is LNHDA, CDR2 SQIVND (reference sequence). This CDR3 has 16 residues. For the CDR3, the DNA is TGTGCCAGTAGTACCCGGGGTGGGGTGGTCACCGGGGAGCTGTTTTTT. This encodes CASSTRGGVVTGELFF.

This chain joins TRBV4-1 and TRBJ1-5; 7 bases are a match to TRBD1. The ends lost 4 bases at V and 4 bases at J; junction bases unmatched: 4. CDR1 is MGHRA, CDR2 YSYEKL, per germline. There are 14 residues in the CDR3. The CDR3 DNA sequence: TGCGCCAGCAGCCGCCAGGGGGAGAATCAGCCCCAGCATTTT. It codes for CASSRQGENQPQHF.

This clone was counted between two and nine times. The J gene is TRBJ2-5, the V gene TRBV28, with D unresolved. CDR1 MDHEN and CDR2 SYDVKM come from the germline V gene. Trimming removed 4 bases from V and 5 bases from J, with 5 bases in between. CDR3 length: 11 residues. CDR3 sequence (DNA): TGTGCCAGCAGTTATGAGGAGACCCAGTACTTC. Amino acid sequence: CASSYEETQYF.

This CDR3 reads CARRAPLDSQPQHF. Here the CDR3 DNA reads TGTGCCAGGCGGGCACCCCTAGATAGTCAGCCCCAGCATTTT. This sequence joins TRBV11-3 and TRBJ1-5; D ambiguous. Germline lookup yields CDR1 SGHNT and CDR2 YENEEA. CDR3 length: 14 residues. The V end lost 9 bases, the J end lost 6 bases, and 18 bases lay between the germline ends. Supplemented by reference TRBV11-3 and TRBJ1-5, the full variable domain reads EAGVVQSPRYKIIEKKQPVAFWCNPISGHNTLYWYLQNLGQGPELLIRYENEEAVDDSQLPKDRFSAERLKGVDSTLKIQPAELGDSAVYLCARRAPLDSQPQHFGDGTRLSIL.

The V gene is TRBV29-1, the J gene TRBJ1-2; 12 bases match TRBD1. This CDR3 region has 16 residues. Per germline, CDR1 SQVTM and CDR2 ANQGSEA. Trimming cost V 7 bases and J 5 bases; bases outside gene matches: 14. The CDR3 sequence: CSGVTRDRGRGYGYTF. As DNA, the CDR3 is TGCAGCGGTGTAACCCGGGACAGGGGGCGCGGGTATGGCTACACCTTC.

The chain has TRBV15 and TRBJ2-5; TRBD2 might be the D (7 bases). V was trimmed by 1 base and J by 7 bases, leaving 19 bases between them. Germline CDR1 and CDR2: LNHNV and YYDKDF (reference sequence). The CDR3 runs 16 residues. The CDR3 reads CATSRGGGGAIWTQYF. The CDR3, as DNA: TGTGCCACCAGCAGAGGGGGGGGCGGGGCGATTTGGACCCAGTACTTC.

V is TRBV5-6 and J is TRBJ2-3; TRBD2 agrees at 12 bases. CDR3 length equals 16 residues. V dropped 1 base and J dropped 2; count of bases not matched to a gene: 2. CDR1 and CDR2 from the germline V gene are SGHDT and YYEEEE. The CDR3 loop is CASSLTSGGTTDTQYF. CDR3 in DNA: TGTGCCAGCAGCTTGACTAGCGGGGGGACCACAGATACGCAGTATTTT. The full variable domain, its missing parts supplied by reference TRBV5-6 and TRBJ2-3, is DAGVTQSPTHLIKTRGQQVTLRCSPKSGHDTVSWYQQALGQGPQFIFQYYEEEERQRGNFPDRFSGHQFPNYSSELNVNALLLGDSALYLCASSLTSGGTTDTQYFGPGTRLTVL.

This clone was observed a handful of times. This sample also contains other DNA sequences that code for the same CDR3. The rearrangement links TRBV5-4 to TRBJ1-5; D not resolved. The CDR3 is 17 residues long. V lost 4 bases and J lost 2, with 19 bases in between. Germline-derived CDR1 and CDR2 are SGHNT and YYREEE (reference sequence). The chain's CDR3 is CASSPVPADLGNQPQHF. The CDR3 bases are TGTGCCAGCAGCCCCGTTCCGGCGGACTTGGGCAATCAGCCCCAGCATTTT.

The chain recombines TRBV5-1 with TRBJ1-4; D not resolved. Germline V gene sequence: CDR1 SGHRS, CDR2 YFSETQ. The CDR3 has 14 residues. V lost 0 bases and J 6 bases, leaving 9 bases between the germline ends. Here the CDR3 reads CASSLAAADEKLFF. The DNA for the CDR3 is TGCGCCAGCAGCTTGGCGGCAGCGGATGAAAAACTGTTTTTT.

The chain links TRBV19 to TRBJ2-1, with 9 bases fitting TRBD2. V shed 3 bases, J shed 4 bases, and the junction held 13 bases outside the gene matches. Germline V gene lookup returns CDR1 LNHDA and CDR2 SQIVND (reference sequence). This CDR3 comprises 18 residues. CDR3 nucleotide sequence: TGTGCCAGTAGTATCCTAATTAGCGGGAGACCAGGATACAATGAGCAGTTCTTC. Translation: CASSILISGRPGYNEQFF.

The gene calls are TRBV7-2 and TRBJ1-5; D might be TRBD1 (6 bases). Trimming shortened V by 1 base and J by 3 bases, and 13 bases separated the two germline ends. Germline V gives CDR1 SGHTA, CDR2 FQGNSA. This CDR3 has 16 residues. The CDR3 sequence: CASSLDRGQSNQPQHF. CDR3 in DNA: TGTGCCAGCAGCTTAGACCGTGGACAGTCCAATCAGCCCCAGCATTTT.

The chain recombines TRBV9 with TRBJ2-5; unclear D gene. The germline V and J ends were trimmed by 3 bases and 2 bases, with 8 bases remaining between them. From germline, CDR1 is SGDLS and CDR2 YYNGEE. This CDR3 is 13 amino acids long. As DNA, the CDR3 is TGTGCCAGCAGCGAAGACGGGCAAGAGACCCAGTACTTC. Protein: CASSEDGQETQYF.

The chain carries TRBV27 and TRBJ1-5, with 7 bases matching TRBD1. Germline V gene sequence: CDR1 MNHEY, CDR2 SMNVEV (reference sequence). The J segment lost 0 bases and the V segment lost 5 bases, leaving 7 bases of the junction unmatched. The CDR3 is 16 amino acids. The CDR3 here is CASSLQGGYSNQPQHF. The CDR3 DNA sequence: TGTGCCAGCAGTCTTCAGGGGGGCTATAGCAATCAGCCCCAGCATTTT.

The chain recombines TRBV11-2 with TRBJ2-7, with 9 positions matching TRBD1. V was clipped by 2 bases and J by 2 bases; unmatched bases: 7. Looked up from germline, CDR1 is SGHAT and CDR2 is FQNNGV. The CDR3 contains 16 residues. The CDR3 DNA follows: TGTGCCAGCAGCTTAAGGCCCGGGACAGGGCCCTACGAGCAGTACTTC. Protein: CASSLRPGTGPYEQYF.

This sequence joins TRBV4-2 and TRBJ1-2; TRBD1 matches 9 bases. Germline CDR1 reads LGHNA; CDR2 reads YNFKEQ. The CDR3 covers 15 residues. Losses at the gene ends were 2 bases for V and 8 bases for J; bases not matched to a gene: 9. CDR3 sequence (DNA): TGTGCCAGCAGCCAACCCTACAGGGGGCAAGAAGGCTACACCTTC. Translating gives CASSQPYRGQEGYTF.

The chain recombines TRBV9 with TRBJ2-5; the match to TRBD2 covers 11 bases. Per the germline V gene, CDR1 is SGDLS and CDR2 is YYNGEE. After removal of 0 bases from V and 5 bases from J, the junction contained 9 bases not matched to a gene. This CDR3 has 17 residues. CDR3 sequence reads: CASSVGASGGPFETQYF. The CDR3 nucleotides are TGTGCCAGCAGCGTAGGGGCTAGCGGGGGGCCTTTTGAGACCCAGTACTTC.

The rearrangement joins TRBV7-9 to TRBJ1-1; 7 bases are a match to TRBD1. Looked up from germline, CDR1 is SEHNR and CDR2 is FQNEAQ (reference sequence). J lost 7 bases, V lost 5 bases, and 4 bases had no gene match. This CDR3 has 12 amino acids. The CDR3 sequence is CASSIQGIEAFF. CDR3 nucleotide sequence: TGTGCCAGCAGCATACAGGGGATTGAAGCTTTCTTT.

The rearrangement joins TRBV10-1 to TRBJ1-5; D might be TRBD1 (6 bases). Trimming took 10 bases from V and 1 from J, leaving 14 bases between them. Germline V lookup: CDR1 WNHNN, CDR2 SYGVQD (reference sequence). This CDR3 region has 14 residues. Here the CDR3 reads CANTDSLSNQPQHF. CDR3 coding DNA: TGCGCCAACACGGACAGTCTGAGCAATCAGCCCCAGCATTTT.

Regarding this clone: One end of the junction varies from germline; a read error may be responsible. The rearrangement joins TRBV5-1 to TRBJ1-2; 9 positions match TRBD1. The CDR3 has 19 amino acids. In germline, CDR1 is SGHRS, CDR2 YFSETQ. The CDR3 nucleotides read TGCGCCAGCAGCTCGCTCAATGCAAACGGGACAGGGCTTAACTATGGCTACCCCTTC. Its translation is CASSSLNANGTGLNYGYPF.

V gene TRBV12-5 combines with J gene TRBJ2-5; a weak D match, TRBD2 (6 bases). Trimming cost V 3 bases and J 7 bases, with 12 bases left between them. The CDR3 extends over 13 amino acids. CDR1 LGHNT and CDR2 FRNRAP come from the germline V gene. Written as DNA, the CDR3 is TGTGCTAGTGGTTTTGGGCGGGATGGGACCCAGTACTTC. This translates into CASGFGRDGTQYF.

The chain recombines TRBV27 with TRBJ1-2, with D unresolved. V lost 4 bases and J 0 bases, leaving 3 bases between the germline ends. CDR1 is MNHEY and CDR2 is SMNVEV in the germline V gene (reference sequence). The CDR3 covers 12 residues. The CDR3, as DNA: TGTGCCAGCAGTTCCTCTAACTATGGCTACACCTTC. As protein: CASSSSNYGYTF.

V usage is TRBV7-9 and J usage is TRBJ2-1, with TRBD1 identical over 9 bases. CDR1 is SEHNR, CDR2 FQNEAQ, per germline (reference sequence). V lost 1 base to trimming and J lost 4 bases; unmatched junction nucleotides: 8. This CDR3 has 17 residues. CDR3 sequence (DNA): TGTGCCAGCAGCTTAGTAGGGGGACAGGGCCCGTACAATGAGCAGTTCTTC. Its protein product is CASSLVGGQGPYNEQFF.